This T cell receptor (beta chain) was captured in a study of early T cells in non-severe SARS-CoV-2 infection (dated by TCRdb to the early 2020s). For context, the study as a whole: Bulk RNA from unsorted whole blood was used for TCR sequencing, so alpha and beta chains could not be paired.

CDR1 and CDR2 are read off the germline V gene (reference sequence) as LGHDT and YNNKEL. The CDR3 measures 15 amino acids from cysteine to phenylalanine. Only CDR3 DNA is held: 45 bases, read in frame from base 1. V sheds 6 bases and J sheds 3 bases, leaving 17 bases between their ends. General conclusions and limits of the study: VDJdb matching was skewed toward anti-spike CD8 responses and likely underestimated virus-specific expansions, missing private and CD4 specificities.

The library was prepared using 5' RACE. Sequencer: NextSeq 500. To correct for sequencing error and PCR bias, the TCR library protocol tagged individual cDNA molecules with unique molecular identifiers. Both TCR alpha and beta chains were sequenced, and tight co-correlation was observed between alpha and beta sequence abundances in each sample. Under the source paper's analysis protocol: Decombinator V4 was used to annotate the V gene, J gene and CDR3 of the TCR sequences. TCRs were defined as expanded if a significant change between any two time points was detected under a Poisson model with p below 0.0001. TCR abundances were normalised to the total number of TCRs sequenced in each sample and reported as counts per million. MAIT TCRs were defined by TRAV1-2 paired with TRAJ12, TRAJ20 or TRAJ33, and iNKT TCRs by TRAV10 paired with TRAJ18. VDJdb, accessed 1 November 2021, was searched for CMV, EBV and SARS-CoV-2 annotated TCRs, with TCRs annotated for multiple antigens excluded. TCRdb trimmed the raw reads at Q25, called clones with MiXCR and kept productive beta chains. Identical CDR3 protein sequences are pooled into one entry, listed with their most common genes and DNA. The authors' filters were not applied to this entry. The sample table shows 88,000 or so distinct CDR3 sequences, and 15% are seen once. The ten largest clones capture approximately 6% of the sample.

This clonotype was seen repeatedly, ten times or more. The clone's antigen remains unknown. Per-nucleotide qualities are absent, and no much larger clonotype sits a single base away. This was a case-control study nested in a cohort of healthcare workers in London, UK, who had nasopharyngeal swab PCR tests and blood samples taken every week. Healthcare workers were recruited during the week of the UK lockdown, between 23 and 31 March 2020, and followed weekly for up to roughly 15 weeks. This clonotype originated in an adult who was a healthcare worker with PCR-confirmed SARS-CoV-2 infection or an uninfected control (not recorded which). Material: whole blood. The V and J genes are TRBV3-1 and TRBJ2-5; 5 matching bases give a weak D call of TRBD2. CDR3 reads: CASSPRALREETQYF. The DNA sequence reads TGTGCCAGCAGTCCAAGGGCCCTGAGGGAAGAGACCCAGTACTTC.